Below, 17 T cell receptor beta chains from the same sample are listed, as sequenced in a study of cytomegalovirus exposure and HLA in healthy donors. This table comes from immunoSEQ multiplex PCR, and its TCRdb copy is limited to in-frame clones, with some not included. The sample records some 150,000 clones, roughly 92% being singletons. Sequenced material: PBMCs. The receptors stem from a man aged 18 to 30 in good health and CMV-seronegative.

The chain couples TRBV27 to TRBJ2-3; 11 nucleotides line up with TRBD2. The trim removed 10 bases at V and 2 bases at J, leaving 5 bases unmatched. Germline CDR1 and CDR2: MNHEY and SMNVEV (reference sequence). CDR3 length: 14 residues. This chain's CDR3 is CATSGGLPTDTQYF. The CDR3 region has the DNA TGTGCCACTAGCGGGGGGTTACCCACAGATACGCAGTATTTT.

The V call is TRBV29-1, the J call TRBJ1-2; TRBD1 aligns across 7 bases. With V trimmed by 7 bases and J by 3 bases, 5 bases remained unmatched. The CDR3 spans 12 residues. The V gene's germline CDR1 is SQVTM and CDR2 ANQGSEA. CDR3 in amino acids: CSGRGTDYGYTF. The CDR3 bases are TGCAGCGGGAGGGGGACAGACTATGGCTACACCTTC. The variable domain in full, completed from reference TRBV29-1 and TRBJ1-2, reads SAVISQKPSRDICQRGTSLTIQCQVDSQVTMMFWYRQQPGQSLTLIATANQGSEATYESGFVIDKFPISRPNLTFSTLTVSNMSPEDSSIYLCSGRGTDYGYTFGSGTRLTVV.

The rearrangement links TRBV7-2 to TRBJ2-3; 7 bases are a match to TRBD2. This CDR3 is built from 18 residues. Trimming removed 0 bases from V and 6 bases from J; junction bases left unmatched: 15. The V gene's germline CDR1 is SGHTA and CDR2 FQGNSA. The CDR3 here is CASSLAFPLAEPRDTQYF. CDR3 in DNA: TGTGCCAGCAGCTTAGCGTTCCCGCTAGCGGAACCGAGGGATACGCAGTATTTT.

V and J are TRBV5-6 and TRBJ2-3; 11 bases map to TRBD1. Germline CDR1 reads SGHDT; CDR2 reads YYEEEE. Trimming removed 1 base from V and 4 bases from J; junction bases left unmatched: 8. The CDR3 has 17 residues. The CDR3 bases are TGTGCCAGCAGCTTGCCCGGACAGGGGGCCGGGGCAGATACGCAGTATTTT. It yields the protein CASSLPGQGAGADTQYF. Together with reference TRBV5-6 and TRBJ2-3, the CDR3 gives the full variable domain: DAGVTQSPTHLIKTRGQQVTLRCSPKSGHDTVSWYQQALGQGPQFIFQYYEEEERQRGNFPDRFSGHQFPNYSSELNVNALLLGDSALYLCASSLPGQGAGADTQYFGPGTRLTVL.

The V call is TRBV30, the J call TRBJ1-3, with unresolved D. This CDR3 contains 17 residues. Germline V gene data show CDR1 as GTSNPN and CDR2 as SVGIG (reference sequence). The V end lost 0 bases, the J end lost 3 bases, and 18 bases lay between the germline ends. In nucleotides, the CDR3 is TGTGCCTGGAGTGTAATGTTCCGGGGATTCGGTGGAAACACCATATATTTT. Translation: CAWSVMFRGFGGNTIYF.

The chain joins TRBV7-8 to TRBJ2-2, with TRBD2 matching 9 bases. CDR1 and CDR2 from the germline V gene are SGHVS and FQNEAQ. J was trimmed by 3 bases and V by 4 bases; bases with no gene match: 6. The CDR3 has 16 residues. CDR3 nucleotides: TGTGCCAGCAGCTCCCAGCGGGGGGTGTACACCGGGGAGCTGTTTTTT. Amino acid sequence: CASSSQRGVYTGELFF.

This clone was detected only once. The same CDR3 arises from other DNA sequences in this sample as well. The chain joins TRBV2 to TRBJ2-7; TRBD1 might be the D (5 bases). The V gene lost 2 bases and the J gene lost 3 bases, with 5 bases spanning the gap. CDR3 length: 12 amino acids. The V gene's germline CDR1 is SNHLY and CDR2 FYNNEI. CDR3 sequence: CASSERGYEQYF. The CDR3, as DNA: TGTGCCAGCAGTGAAAGGGGCTACGAGCAGTACTTC. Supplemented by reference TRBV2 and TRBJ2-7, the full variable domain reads EPEVTQTPSHQVTQMGQEVILRCVPISNHLYFYWYRQILGQKVEFLVSFYNNEISEKSEIFDDQFSVERPDGSNFTLKIRSTKLEDSAMYFCASSERGYEQYFGPGTRLTVT.

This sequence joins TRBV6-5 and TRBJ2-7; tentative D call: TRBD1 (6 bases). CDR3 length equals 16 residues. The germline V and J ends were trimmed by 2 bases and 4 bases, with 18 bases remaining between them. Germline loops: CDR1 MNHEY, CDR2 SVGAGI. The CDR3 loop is CASSYSRGRSGYEQYF. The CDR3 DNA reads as TGTGCCAGCAGTTACAGCAGGGGACGCAGTGGGTACGAGCAGTACTTC.

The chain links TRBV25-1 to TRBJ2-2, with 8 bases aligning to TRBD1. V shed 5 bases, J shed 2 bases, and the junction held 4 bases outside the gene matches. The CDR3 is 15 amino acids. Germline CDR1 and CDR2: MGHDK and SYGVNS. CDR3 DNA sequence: TGTGCCAGCAGTCCGGACAGGGCCAACACCGGGGAGCTGTTTTTT. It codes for CASSPDRANTGELFF.

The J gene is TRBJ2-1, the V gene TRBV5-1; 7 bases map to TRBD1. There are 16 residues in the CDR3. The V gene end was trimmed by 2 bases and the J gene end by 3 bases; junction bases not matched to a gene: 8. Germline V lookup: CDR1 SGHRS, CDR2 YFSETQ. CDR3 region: CASSLMRQGDYNEQFF. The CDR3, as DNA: TGCGCCAGCAGCTTAATGAGACAGGGAGACTACAATGAGCAGTTCTTC.

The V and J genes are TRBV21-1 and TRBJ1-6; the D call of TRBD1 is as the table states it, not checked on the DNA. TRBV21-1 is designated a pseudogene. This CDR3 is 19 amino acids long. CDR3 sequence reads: CASSFRRPRESSYNSPLHF. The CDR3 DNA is TGTGCCAGCAGCTTCCGGCGCCCCAGGGAAAGCTCCTATAATTCACCCCTCCACTTT.

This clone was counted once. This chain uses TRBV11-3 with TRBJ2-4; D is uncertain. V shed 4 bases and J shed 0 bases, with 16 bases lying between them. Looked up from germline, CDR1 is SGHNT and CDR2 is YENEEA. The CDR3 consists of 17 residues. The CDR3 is CASSSPGWRLAKNIQYF. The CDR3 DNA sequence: TGTGCCAGCAGCTCACCCGGGTGGAGACTAGCCAAAAACATTCAGTACTTC.

The chain's CDR3 is CASSPEGLAGHTPIGYEQYV. The CDR3 DNA reads TGTGCCAGCTCACCGGAGGGGCTAGCGGGGCATACCCCGATCGGCTACGAGCAGTACGTC. This chain links TRBV18 with TRBJ2-7, with TRBD2 identical over 9 bases. This CDR3 has 20 residues. With 3 bases clipped from V and 3 bases from J, the junction kept 21 bases outside the gene matches. CDR1 is KGHSH and CDR2 is LQKENI in the germline V gene.

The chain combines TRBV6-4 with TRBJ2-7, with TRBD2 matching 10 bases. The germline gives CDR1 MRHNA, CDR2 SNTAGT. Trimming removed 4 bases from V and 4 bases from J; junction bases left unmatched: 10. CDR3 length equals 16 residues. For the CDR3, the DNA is TGTGCCAGCAGTGGAGCGGAGCCAGCGGGAGGGTACGAGCAGTACGTC. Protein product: CASSGAEPAGGYEQYV.

The CDR3 loop is CASSFLDRAGYGYTF. CDR3 sequence (DNA): TGTGCCAGCAGTTTCTTGGACAGGGCTGGCTATGGCTACACCTTC. The rearrangement joins TRBV27 to TRBJ1-2, with 8 bases that match TRBD1. Germline V gene sequence: CDR1 MNHEY, CDR2 SMNVEV (reference sequence). This CDR3 contains 15 residues. V shed 3 bases and J 4 bases; nucleotides not matched to a gene: 7.

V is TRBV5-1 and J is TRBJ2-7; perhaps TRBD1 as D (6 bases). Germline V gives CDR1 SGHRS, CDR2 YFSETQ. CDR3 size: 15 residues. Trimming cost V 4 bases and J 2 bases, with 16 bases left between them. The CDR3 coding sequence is TGCGCCAGCAGCCTTGGGAACAGGGCGACCTACGAGCAGTACGTC. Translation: CASSLGNRATYEQYV.

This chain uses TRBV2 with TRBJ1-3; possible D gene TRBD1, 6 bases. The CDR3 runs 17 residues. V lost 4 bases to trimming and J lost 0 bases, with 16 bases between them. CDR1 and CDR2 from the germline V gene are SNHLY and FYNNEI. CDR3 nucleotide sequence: TGTGCCAGCAGTGTGACAGGCCCACGAAACTCTGGAAACACCATATATTTT. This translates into CASSVTGPRNSGNTIYF.